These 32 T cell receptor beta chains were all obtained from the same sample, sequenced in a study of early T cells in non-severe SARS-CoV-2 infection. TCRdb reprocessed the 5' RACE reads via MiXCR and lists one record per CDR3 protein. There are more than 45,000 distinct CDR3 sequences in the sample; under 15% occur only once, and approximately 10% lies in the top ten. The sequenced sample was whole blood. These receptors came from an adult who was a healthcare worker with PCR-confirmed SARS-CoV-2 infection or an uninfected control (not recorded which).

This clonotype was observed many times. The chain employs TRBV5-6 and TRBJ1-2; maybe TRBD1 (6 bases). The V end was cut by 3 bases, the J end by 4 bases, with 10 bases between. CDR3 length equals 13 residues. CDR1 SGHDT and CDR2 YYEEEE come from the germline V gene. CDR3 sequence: CASSSGQIYGYTF. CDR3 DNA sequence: TGTGCCAGCAGCTCGGGACAAATCTATGGCTACACCTTC.

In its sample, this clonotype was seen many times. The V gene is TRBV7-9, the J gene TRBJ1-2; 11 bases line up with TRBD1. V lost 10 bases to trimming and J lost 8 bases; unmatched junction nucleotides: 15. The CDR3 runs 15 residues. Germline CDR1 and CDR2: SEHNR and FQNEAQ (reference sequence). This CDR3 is CATKGIGQGAEGYTF. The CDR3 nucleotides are TGTGCCACCAAGGGCATCGGACAGGGGGCGGAGGGCTACACCTTC.

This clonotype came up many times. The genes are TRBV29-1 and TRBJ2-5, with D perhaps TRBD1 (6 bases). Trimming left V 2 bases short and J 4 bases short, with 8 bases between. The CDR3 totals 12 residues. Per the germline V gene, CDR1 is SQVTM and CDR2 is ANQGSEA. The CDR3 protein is CSVETGTETQYF. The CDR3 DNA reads TGCAGCGTTGAAACAGGGACAGAGACCCAGTACTTC.

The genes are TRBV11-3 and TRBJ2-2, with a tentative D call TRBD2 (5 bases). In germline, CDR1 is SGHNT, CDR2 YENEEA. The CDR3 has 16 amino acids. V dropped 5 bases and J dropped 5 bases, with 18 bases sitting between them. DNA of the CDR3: TGTGCCAGCAGCCCCCACCCGGAGCCGGGGACCGGGGAGCTGTTTTTT. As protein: CASSPHPEPGTGELFF. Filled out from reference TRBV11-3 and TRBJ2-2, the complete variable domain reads EAGVVQSPRYKIIEKKQPVAFWCNPISGHNTLYWYLQNLGQGPELLIRYENEEAVDDSQLPKDRFSAERLKGVDSTLKIQPAELGDSAVYLCASSPHPEPGTGELFFGEGSRLTVL.

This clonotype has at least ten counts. This CDR3 is CASSPPRSNEKLFF. The CDR3 coding sequence is TGCGCCAGCAGCCCCCCCCGGTCTAATGAAAAACTGTTTTTT. This chain uses TRBV4-1 with TRBJ1-4; unclear D gene. CDR1 and CDR2 (germline): MGHRA, YSYEKL. CDR3 length equals 14 residues. V was pared by 4 bases and J by 3 bases, with 9 bases between.

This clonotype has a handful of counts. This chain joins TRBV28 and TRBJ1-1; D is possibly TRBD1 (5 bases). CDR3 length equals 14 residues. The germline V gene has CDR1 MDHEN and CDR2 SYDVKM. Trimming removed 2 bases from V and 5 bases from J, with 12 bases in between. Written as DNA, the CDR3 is TGTGCCAGCAGTTTAGCCGGGGGAGCTACTGAAGCTTTCTTT. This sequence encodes CASSLAGGATEAFF.

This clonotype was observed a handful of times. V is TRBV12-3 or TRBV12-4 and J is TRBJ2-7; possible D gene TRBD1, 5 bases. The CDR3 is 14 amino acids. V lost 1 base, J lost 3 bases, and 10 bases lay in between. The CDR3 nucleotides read TGTGCCAGCAGTTTAGTAGGGGTTAACTACGAGCAGTACTTC. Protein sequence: CASSLVGVNYEQYF.

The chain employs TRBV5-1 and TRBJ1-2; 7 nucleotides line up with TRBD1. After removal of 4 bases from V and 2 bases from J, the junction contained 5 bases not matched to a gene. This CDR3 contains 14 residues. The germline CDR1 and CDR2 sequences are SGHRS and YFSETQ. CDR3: CASSPGQANYGYTF. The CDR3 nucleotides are TGCGCCAGCAGCCCAGGACAGGCGAACTATGGCTACACCTTC.

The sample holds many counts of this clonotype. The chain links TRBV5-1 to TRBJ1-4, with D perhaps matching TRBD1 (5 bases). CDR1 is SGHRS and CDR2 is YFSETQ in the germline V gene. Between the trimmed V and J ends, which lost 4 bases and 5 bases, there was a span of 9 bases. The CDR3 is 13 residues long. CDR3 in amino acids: CASSPGPNEKLFF. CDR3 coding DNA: TGCGCCAGCAGCCCGGGACCGAATGAAAAACTGTTTTTT.

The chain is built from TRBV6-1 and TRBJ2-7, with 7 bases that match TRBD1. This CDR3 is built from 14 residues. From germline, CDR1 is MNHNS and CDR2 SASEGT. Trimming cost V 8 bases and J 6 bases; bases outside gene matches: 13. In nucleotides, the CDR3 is TGTGCCAGCCGGAGGACAGGAGGTATCAGCGAGCAGTACTTC. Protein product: CASRRTGGISEQYF.

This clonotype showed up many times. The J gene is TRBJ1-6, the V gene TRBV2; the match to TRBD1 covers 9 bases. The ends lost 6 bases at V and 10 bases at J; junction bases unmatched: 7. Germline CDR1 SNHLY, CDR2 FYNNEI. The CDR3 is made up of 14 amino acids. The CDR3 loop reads CASRRDRDMSPLHF. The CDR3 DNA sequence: TGTGCCAGCAGGAGGGACAGGGATATGTCACCCCTCCACTTT.

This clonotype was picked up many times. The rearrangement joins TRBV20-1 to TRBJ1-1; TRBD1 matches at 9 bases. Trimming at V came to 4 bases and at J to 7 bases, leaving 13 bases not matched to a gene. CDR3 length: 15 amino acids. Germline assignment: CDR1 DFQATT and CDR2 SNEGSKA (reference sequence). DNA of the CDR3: TGCAGTGCTACGGGGACAGGGCATGGGGCGGGTGAAGCTTTCTTT. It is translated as CSATGTGHGAGEAFF.

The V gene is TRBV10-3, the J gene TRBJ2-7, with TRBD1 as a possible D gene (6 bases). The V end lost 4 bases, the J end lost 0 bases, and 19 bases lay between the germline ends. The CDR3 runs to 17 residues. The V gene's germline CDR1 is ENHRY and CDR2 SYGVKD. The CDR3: CAISVRSVQGNSYEQYF. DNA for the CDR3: TGTGCCATCAGTGTCCGGTCTGTACAGGGAAACTCCTACGAGCAGTACTTC.

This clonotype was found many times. In DNA, the CDR3 is TGTGCCAGCAGCACAGCTCAGGGGGCCAACTATGGCTACACCTTC. Translation gives CASSTAQGANYGYTF. The rearrangement uses TRBV7-9 and TRBJ1-2; 8 bases fit TRBD1. Germline-derived CDR1 and CDR2 are SEHNR and FQNEAQ (reference sequence). CDR3 length: 15 residues. Trimming removed 5 bases from V and 2 bases from J; junction bases left unmatched: 7.

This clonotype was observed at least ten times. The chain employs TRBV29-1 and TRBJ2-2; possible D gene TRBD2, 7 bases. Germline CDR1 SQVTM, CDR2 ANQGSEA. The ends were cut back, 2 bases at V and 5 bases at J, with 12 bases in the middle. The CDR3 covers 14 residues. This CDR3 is CSVESRGGTGELFF. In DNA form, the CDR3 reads TGCAGCGTTGAATCCAGGGGAGGGACCGGGGAGCTGTTTTTT.

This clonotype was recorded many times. The CDR3 loop reads CASSSPASGIYNEQFF. The CDR3 nucleotides are TGCGCCAGCAGCTCGCCGGCTAGCGGGATCTACAATGAGCAGTTCTTC. The chain employs TRBV4-1 and TRBJ2-1, with 9 bases matching TRBD2. Losses at the gene ends were 5 bases for V and 3 bases for J; bases not matched to a gene: 8. Looked up from germline, CDR1 is MGHRA and CDR2 is YSYEKL. This CDR3 has 16 residues.

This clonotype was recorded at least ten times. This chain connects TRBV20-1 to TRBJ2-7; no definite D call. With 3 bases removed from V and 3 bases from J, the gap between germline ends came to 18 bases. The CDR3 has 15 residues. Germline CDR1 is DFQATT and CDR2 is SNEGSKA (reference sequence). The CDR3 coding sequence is TGCAGTGCTAGTGGTAATCCCCCCGGAGACTACGAGCAGTACTTC. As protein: CSASGNPPGDYEQYF.

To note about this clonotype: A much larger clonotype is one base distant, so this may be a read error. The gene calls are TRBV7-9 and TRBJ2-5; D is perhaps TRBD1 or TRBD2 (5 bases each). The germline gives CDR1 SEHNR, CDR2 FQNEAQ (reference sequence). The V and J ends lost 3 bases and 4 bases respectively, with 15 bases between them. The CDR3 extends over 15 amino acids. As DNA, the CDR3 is TGTGCCAGCAGCTTTGGTCGTCGAGGGGTAGAGACCCAGTACTTC. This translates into CASSFGRRGVETQYF.

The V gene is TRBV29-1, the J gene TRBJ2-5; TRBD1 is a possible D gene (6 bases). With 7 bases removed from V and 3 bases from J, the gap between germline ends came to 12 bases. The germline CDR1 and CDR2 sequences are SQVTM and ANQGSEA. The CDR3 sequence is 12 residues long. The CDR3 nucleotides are TGCAGCGCCAAGACAGGAGAAGAGACCCAGTACTTC. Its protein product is CSAKTGEETQYF.

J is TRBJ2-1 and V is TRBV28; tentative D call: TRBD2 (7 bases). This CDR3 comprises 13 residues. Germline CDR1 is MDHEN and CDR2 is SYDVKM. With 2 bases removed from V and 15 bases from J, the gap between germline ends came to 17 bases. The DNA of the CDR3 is TGTGCCAGCAGTTTACCCGGGGGGCGGGAACTGTTCTTC. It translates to CASSLPGGRELFF.

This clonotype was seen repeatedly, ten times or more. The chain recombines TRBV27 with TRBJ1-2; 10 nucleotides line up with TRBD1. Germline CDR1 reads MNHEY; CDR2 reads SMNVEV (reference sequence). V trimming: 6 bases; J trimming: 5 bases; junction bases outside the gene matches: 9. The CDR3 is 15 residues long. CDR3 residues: CASSPNRQGAYGYTF. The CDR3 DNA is TGTGCCAGCAGCCCAAACCGACAGGGGGCGTATGGCTACACCTTC.

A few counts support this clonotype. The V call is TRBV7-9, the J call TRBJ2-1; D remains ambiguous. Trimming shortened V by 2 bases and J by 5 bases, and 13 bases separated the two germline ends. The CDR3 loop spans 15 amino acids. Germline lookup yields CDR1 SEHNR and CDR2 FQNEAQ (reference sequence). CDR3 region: CASSLTVITHNEQFF. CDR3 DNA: TGTGCCAGCAGCTTAACGGTTATTACTCACAATGAGCAGTTCTTC. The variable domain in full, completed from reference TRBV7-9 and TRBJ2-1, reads DTGVSQNPRHKITKRGQNVTFRCDPISEHNRLYWYRQTLGQGPEFLTYFQNEAQLEKSRLLSDRFSAERPKGSFSTLEIQRTEQGDSAMYLCASSLTVITHNEQFFGPGTRLTVL.

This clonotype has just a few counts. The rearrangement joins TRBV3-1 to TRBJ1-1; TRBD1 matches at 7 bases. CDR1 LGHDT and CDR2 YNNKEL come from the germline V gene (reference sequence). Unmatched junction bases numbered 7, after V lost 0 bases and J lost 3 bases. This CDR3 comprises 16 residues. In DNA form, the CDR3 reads TGTGCCAGCAGCCAAGAGAGGGGGCGCAAGGACACTGAAGCTTTCTTT. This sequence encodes CASSQERGRKDTEAFF.

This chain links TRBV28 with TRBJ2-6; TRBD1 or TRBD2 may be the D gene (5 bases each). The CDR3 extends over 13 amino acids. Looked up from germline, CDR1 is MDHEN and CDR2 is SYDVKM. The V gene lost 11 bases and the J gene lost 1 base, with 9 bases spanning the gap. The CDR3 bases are TGTGCCGGGGGAATTTCTGGGGCCAACGTCCTGACTTTC. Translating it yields CAGGISGANVLTF.

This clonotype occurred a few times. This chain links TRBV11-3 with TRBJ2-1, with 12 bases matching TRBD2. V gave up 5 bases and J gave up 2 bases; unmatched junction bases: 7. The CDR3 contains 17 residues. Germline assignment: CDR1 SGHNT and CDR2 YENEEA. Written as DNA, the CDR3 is TGTGCCAGCAGCCAGGCTAGCGGGAGGGCCCCCTACAATGAGCAGTTCTTC. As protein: CASSQASGRAPYNEQFF. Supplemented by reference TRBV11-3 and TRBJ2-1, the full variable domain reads EAGVVQSPRYKIIEKKQPVAFWCNPISGHNTLYWYLQNLGQGPELLIRYENEEAVDDSQLPKDRFSAERLKGVDSTLKIQPAELGDSAVYLCASSQASGRAPYNEQFFGPGTRLTVL.

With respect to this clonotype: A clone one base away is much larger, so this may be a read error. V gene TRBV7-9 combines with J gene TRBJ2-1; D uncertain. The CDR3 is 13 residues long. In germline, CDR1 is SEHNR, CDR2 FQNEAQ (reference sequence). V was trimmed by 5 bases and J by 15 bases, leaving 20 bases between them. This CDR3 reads CASSRDQAPGRFF. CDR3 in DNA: TGTGCCAGCAGCCGCGACCAGGCCCCAGGTCGGTTCTTC. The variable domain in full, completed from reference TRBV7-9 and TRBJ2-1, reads DTGVSQNPRHKITKRGQNVTFRCDPISEHNRLYWYRQTLGQGPEFLTYFQNEAQLEKSRLLSDRFSAERPKGSFSTLEIQRTEQGDSAMYLCASSRDQAPGRFFGPGTRLTVL.

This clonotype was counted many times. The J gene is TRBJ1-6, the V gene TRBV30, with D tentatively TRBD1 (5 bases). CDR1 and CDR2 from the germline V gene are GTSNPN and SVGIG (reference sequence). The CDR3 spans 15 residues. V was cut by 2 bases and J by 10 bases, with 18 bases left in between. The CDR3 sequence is CAWSTSRGGISPLHF. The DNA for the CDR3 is TGTGCCTGGAGTACCTCCCGGGGGGGGATATCACCCCTCCACTTT.

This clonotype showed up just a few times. The CDR3 loop is CASSPRGGAFNNEQFF. DNA for the CDR3: TGTGCCAGCAGCCCCCGGGGAGGAGCGTTTAACAATGAGCAGTTCTTC. The chain combines TRBV3-1 with TRBJ2-1; TRBD2 might be the D (6 bases). The CDR3 length is 16 residues. V was pared by 4 bases and J by 5 bases, with 18 bases between. Germline-derived CDR1 and CDR2 are LGHDT and YNNKEL (reference sequence).

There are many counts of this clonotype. The CDR3 DNA reads as TGCGCCAGCAGCCCAACTAGCGGGATGGGCTATGAGCAGTTCTTC. This translates into CASSPTSGMGYEQFF. The gene calls are TRBV5-1 and TRBJ2-1, with 10 positions matching TRBD2. Germline CDR1 reads SGHRS; CDR2 reads YFSETQ. The CDR3 is 15 amino acids. V was clipped by 4 bases and J by 8 bases; unmatched bases: 9.

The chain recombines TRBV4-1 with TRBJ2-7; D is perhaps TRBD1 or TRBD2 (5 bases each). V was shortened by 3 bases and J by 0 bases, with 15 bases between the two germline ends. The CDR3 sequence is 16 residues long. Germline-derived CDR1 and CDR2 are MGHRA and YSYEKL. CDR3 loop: CASSHPPGDGSYEQYF. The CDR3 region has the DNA TGCGCCAGCAGCCACCCTCCCGGGGACGGCTCCTACGAGCAGTACTTC.

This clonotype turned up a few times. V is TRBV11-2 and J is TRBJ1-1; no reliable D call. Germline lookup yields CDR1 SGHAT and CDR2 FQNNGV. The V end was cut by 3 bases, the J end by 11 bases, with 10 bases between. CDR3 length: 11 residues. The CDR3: CASSFADWAFF. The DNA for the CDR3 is TGTGCCAGCAGCTTCGCTGACTGGGCTTTCTTT. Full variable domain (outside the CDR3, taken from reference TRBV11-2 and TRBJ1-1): EAGVAQSPRYKIIEKRQSVAFWCNPISGHATLYWYQQILGQGPKLLIQFQNNGVVDDSQLPKDRFSAERLKGVDSTLKIQPAKLEDSAVYLCASSFADWAFFGQGTRLTVV.

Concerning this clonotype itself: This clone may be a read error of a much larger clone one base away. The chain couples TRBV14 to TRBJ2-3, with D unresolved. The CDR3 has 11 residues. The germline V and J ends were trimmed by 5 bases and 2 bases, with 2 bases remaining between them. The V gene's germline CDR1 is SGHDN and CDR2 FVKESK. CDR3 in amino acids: CASSATDTQYF. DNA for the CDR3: TGTGCCAGCAGCGCCACAGATACGCAGTATTTT.